This TCR beta chain was found in a study of T cells in localized non-small cell lung cancer. CDR1 is KGHSH and CDR2 is LQKENI in the germline V gene. Trimming at V came to 3 bases and at J to 5 bases, leaving 9 bases not matched to a gene. This CDR3 is 16 amino acids long. The method was immunoSEQ multiplex PCR; TCRdb's version includes in-frame clones alone and lacks a portion of them. This table has 25,000 to 35,000 clones, 70% to 90% appearing once. The chain is built from TRBV18 and TRBJ1-1; the match to TRBD1 covers 10 bases. Specimen: peripheral blood, collected before any cancer treatment. The TCR comes from a female donor aged 60 or older with stage I lung adenocarcinoma. The CDR3 DNA is TGTGCCAGCTCACCGTCTCGGGACAGGGGATTAACTGAAGCTTTCTTT. Protein product: CASSPSRDRGLTEAFF.